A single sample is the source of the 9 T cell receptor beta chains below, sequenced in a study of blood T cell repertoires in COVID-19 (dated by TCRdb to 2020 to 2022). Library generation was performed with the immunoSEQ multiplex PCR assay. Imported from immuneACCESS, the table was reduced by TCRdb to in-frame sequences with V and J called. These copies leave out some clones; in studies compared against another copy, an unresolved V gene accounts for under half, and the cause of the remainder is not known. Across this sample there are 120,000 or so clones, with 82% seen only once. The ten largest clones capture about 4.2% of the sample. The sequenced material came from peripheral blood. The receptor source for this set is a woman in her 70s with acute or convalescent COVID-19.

In DNA, the CDR3 is TGTGCCAGCAGTGATCTGGGGGCCCCTGGGCAGTTCTTC. Its protein product is CASSDLGAPGQFF. The chain uses TRBV2 and TRBJ2-1; maybe TRBD1 (6 bases). The ends were cut back, 3 bases at V and 12 bases at J, with 15 bases in the middle. Germline V gene lookup returns CDR1 SNHLY and CDR2 FYNNEI. The CDR3 is 13 residues long.

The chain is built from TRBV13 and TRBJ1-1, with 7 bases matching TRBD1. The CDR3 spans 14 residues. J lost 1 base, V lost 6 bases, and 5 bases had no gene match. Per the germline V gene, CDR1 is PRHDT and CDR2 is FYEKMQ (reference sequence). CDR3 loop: CASRPTGRNTEAFF. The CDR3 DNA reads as TGTGCCAGCAGGCCGACAGGGAGGAACACTGAAGCTTTCTTT. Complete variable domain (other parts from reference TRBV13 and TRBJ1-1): AAGVIQSPRHLIKEKRETATLKCYPIPRHDTVYWYQQGPGQDPQFLISFYEKMQSDKGSIPDRFSAQQFSDYHSELNMSSLELGDSALYFCASRPTGRNTEAFFGQGTRLTVV.

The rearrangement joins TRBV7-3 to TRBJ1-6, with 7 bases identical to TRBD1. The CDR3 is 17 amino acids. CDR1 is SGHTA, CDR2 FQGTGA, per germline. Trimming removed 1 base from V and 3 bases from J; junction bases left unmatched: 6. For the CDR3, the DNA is TGTGCCAGCAGCTTAAATGGACAGGCTAACTATAATTCACCCCTCCACTTT. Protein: CASSLNGQANYNSPLHF.

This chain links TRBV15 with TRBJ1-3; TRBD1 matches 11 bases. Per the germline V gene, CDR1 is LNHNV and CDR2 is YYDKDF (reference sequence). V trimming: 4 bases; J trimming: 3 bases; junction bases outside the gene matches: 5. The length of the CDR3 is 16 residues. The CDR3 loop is CATSKGQGALGNTIYF. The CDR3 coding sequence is TGTGCCACCAGCAAAGGACAGGGGGCGCTTGGAAACACCATATATTTT.

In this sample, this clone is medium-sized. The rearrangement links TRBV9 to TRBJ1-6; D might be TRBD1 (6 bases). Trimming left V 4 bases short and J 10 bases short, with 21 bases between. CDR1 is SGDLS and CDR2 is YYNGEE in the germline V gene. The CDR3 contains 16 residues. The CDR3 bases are TGTGCCAGCAGCTCCACCGCACAGGGTTTTGAGTCACCCCTCCACTTT. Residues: CASSSTAQGFESPLHF.

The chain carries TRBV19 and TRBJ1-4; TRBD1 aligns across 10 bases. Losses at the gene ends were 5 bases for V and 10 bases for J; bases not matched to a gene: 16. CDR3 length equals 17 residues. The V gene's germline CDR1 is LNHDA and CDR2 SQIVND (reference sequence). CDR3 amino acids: CASSRSGRTGGRGKLFF. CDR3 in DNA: TGTGCCAGTAGTCGAAGTGGGCGGACAGGGGGGAGAGGAAAACTGTTTTTT. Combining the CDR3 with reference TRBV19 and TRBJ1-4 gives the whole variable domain DGGITQSPKYLFRKEGQNVTLSCEQNLNHDAMYWYRQDPGQGLRLIYYSQIVNDFQKGDIAEGYSVSREKKESFPLTVTSAQKNPTAFYLCASSRSGRTGGRGKLFFGSGTQLSVL.

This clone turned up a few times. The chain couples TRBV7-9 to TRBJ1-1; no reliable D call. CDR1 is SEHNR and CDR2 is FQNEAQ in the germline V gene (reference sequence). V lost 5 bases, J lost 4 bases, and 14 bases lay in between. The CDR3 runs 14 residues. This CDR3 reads CASSVMREGTEAFF. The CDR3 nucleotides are TGTGCCAGCAGCGTTATGAGGGAGGGCACTGAAGCTTTCTTT.

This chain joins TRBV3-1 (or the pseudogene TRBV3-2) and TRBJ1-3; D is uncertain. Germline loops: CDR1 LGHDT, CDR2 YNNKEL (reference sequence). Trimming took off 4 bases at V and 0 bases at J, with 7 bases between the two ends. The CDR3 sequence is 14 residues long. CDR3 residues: CASSLGDSGNTIYF. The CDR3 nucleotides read TGTGCCAGCAGCCTCGGGGACTCTGGAAACACCATATATTTT.

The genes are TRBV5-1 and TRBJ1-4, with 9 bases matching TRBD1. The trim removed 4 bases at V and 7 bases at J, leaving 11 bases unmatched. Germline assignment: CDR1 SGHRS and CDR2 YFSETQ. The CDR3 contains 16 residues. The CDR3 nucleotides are TGCGCCAGCAGCAGCCAACCGGGACAGGGTAGTGAAAAACTGTTTTTT. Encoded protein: CASSSQPGQGSEKLFF.